The sequence of this T cell receptor (beta chain) was determined in a study of cytomegalovirus exposure and HLA in healthy donors. General study points: There were a few CMV-associated chains whose specificity for CMV antigens was confirmed in vitro. Data from an earlier analysis indicated that most TCR beta V segments were productive either about 90% or about 30% of the time. Later analysis associated a missense DCLRE1C variant with TCR beta V- and J-gene trimming. Later on, analysis showed that most CMV-associated TCR beta chains appeared to be HLA-restricted.

A multiplex PCR was run with 60 Vbeta primers and 13 Jbeta primers. Profiled with immunoSEQ multiplex PCR; TCRdb holds only in-frame clones, not every one. In the table there are about 170,000 clones, roughly 85% of which are singletons. As concerns this clone: The antigen is undetermined.

The V and J ends lost 6 bases and 5 bases, in that order; junction bases with no gene match: 10. CDR1 and CDR2 (germline): SGHVS, FQNEAQ. The CDR3 consists of 15 residues. Material for sequencing was PBMCs. The sequence was collected from a male donor in good health and CMV-seronegative. This chain uses TRBV7-8 with TRBJ2-5; 9 nucleotides agree with TRBD2. The chain's CDR3 is CASSRGGGAMETQYF. In DNA form, the CDR3 reads TGTGCCAGCAGTCGGGGCGGGGGGGCCATGGAGACCCAGTACTTC.